Below, 16 T cell receptor beta chains from the same sample are listed, as sequenced in a study of T-cell memory formation after mild COVID-19 (dated by TCRdb to the early 2020s). The method was 5' RACE. The data were produced on an Illumina NovaSeq 6000. TCRdb reran the public reads through fastp at Q25 and MiXCR, keeping productive beta chains. Merged by CDR3 protein, the rows form single entries marked with the most common genes and DNA. The sample has approximately 100,000 distinct CDR3 sequences on record, around 10% of them singletons. Roughly two fifths of the sample comes from the top ten. Sequenced sample: PBMCs or a T cell subset sorted from them (not recorded which). These receptors were collected from a man aged 18 to 29 who had mild COVID-19 (a few samples of this study predate the infection). The sample titles of this study are shuffled in the database, so cell type and time point are left out; the donor was told from shared clones.

This clonotype occurred a few times. The V gene is TRBV13, the J gene TRBJ1-2; perhaps TRBD1 as D (5 bases). Germline loops: CDR1 PRHDT, CDR2 FYEKMQ (reference sequence). CDR3 length: 14 residues. V lost 7 bases and J 4 bases, leaving 16 bases between the germline ends. The CDR3 loop reads CASTNGGTRYGYTF. The CDR3 bases are TGTGCCAGCACCAACGGGGGGACTCGCTATGGCTACACCTTC.

The J gene is TRBJ1-2, the V gene TRBV10-3, with 8 bases matching TRBD1. V lost 6 bases to trimming and J lost 4 bases; unmatched junction nucleotides: 10. CDR1 and CDR2 from the germline V gene are ENHRY and SYGVKD. This CDR3 is built from 15 residues. The CDR3 sequence is CAISSRTGLFYGYTF. CDR3 bases: TGTGCCATCAGCTCTCGGACAGGGTTATTCTATGGCTACACCTTC.

This clonotype was recorded at least ten times. This chain connects TRBV29-1 to TRBJ2-3, with a weak D call TRBD2 (7 bases). Trimming cost V 1 base and J 5 bases, with 16 bases left between them. This CDR3 spans 15 amino acids. Germline lookup yields CDR1 SQVTM and CDR2 ANQGSEA. CDR3 coding DNA: TGCAGCGTTGAAGGGGGTAGGGGGGGGAGAGATACGCAGTATTTT. Residues: CSVEGGRGGRDTQYF.

This sequence joins TRBV20-1 and TRBJ1-2, with 7 nucleotides matching TRBD1. Germline CDR1 DFQATT, CDR2 SNEGSKA (reference sequence). CDR3 length equals 14 residues. Trimming at V came to 4 bases and at J to 7 bases, leaving 12 bases not matched to a gene. The CDR3 sequence: CSANPPLNRGGYTF. CDR3 in DNA: TGCAGTGCTAACCCCCCCTTGAACAGGGGTGGCTACACCTTC.

This clonotype occurred a few times. The genes are TRBV15 and TRBJ1-1; weak D call: TRBD1 (6 bases). The CDR3 sequence is 14 residues long. With 0 bases removed from V and 5 bases from J, the gap between germline ends came to 10 bases. Germline CDR1 reads LNHNV; CDR2 reads YYDKDF (reference sequence). CDR3 nucleotides: TGTGCCACCAGCAGAGAGGGGGCTGGGACTGAAGCTTTCTTT. Its protein product is CATSREGAGTEAFF.

This clonotype came up many times. V gene TRBV6-2 or TRBV6-3 combines with J gene TRBJ2-5, with 8 bases that match TRBD1. J gave up 4 bases and V 6 bases, and 10 bases lay outside the gene matches. Looked up from germline, CDR1 is MNHEY and CDR2 is SVGEGT. CDR3 size: 15 residues. CDR3 DNA: TGTGCCAGCAGGACCGGACAGGGAGAGGGAGAGACCCAGTACTTC. The encoded protein is CASRTGQGEGETQYF.

This chain joins TRBV7-9 and TRBJ2-5, with 9 positions matching TRBD2. Trimming removed 1 base from V and 1 base from J; junction bases left unmatched: 7. Germline values: CDR1 SEHNR, CDR2 FQNEAQ (reference sequence). The length of the CDR3 is 17 residues. CDR3 loop: CASSLEAGGSLQETQYF. The CDR3 DNA follows: TGTGCCAGCAGCTTAGAAGCGGGGGGAAGCCTCCAAGAGACCCAGTACTTC.

This clonotype appeared a few times. The V and J genes are TRBV7-9 and TRBJ2-4, with 8 nucleotides matching TRBD1. The CDR3 length is 17 residues. CDR1 is SEHNR and CDR2 is FQNEAQ in the germline V gene (reference sequence). V was pared by 5 bases and J by 0 bases, with 9 bases of the junction left unmatched. This chain's CDR3 is CASSVGQGKLAKNIQYF. Written as DNA, the CDR3 is TGTGCCAGCAGCGTCGGACAGGGCAAACTAGCCAAAAACATTCAGTACTTC.

The chain joins TRBV15 to TRBJ1-2; possibly TRBD1 for D (5 bases). The germline V gene encodes CDR1 LNHNV and CDR2 YYDKDF (reference sequence). CDR3 length: 16 amino acids. Trimming took 0 bases from V and 3 from J, leaving 14 bases between them. CDR3 protein: CATSRDRGGAHYGYTF. The CDR3 nucleotides are TGTGCCACCAGCAGAGATCGGGGAGGGGCGCACTATGGCTACACCTTC. The full variable domain, in which reference TRBV15 and TRBJ1-2 provide the parts outside the CDR3, is DAMVIQNPRYQVTQFGKPVTLSCSQTLNHNVMYWYQQKSSQAPKLLFHYYDKDFNNEADTPDNFQSRRPNTSFCFLDIRSPGLGDTAMYLCATSRDRGGAHYGYTFGSGTRLTVV.

This CDR3 reads CASSARTGYEQYV. The CDR3 DNA is TGTGCCAGCAGCGCAAGGACAGGCTACGAGCAGTACGTC. The chain has TRBV7-8 and TRBJ2-7, with TRBD1 identical over 7 bases. The germline CDR1 and CDR2 sequences are SGHVS and FQNEAQ. This CDR3 is built from 13 residues. Trimming at V came to 5 bases and at J to 3 bases, leaving 4 bases not matched to a gene.

This clonotype has ten or more counts. The V gene is TRBV7-8, the J gene TRBJ2-1; TRBD1 agrees at 9 bases. Germline CDR1 is SGHVS and CDR2 is FQNEAQ. The CDR3 contains 15 residues. V lost 5 bases, J lost 8 bases, and 10 bases stayed unmatched. As DNA, the CDR3 is TGTGCCAGCAGCAGGTCCTCCGGGACAGGGTATGAGCAGTTCTTC. It codes for CASSRSSGTGYEQFF.

J is TRBJ1-1 and V is TRBV5-1, with 7 positions matching TRBD1. J was trimmed by 5 bases and V by 4 bases; bases with no gene match: 11. The CDR3 is 15 residues long. Looked up from germline, CDR1 is SGHRS and CDR2 is YFSETQ. The CDR3 here is CASSGGGQGGTEAFF. CDR3 nucleotide sequence: TGCGCCAGCAGCGGGGGCGGGCAGGGGGGAACTGAAGCTTTCTTT.

On this clonotype: Likely a read error: the CDR3 ends without its conserved phenylalanine or tryptophan. It is unclear where the CDR3 begins or ends on the DNA, so no DNA is shown, and the CDR3 is as TCRdb lists it. The rearrangement links TRBV11-2 to TRBJ2-1; whether TRBD1, the table's D call, matches the DNA was not checked. The CDR3 is 14 residues long, counting both termini. CDR1 SGHAT and CDR2 FQNNGV come from the germline V gene. The CDR3 sequence: CASSPRVPDRGLLI.

This clonotype was detected only a few times. V is TRBV9 and J is TRBJ2-1; D may be TRBD1 or TRBD2 (5 bases each). The CDR3 is 15 amino acids. The germline gives CDR1 SGDLS, CDR2 YYNGEE. Trimming stripped 0 bases from V and 2 bases from J, with 9 bases between. CDR3 loop: CASSVAGAPYNEQFF. As DNA, the CDR3 is TGTGCCAGCAGCGTAGCCGGGGCCCCCTACAATGAGCAGTTCTTC.

The rearrangement uses TRBV27 and TRBJ2-3, with D hard to call. V lost 3 bases and J 0 bases, leaving 13 bases between the germline ends. The CDR3 has 16 residues. Germline CDR1 is MNHEY and CDR2 is SMNVEV (reference sequence). The CDR3 nucleotides read TGTGCCAGCAGTTTCTTAGGCTCGACTAGCACAGATACGCAGTATTTT. Translating gives CASSFLGSTSTDTQYF.

The chain is built from TRBV7-6 and TRBJ2-5; possible D gene TRBD2, 6 bases. This CDR3 is built from 13 residues. The germline V gene encodes CDR1 SGHVS and CDR2 FNYEAQ. V was trimmed by 2 bases and J by 3 bases, leaving 7 bases between them. The CDR3 bases are TGTGCCAGCAGCTTATGGGGGGAAGAGACCCAGTACTTC. This translates into CASSLWGEETQYF.